The present TCR beta chain was sequenced within a study of blood T cell repertoires in COVID-19. Only one count was recorded for this clone. Measured with immunoSEQ multiplex PCR; TCRdb has only the in-frame clones, and not every one. The sample holds approximately 150,000 clones, around 82% seen once. The germline V gene has CDR1 SGHAT and CDR2 FQNNGV. Trimming removed 5 bases from V and 1 base from J; junction bases left unmatched: 8. The CDR3 is 16 amino acids. The origin of this receptor is a woman over 75 with acute or convalescent COVID-19. The chain couples TRBV11-2 to TRBJ2-4; 7 nucleotides line up with TRBD2. Sequencing input: peripheral blood. The CDR3 coding sequence is TGTGCCAGCAGCCCCGGGGGGATACTGGCCAAAAACATTCAGTACTTC. It specifies CASSPGGILAKNIQYF.